The sequence of this T cell receptor beta chain was determined in a study of T-cell memory formation after mild COVID-19. TCRdb redid the calling of the 5' RACE reads with MiXCR, one entry per CDR3 protein. Seen here are hundreds of thousands of distinct CDR3 sequences, around a sixth observed once, and the top ten hold around a fifth. CDR3 size: 16 residues. V shed 5 bases and J 1 base; nucleotides not matched to a gene: 9. In germline, CDR1 is SEHNR, CDR2 FQNEAQ (reference sequence). The sequence was obtained from a man aged 18 to 30 who had mild COVID-19 (a few samples of this study predate the infection). Cell type and time point are not known. Sequencing was done on a sample of PBMCs or a T cell subset sorted from them (not recorded which). The rearrangement links TRBV7-9 to TRBJ2-3; 7 bases map to TRBD1. CDR3 amino acids: CASSEIPGQRTDTQYF. The CDR3 DNA reads as TGTGCCAGCAGCGAAATACCGGGACAGCGCACAGATACGCAGTATTTT.